The rows below give T cell receptor beta chains drawn from one sample of a study of regulatory T cells in long-lasting Graves disease. TCRdb redid the calling of the multiplex PCR reads with MiXCR, one entry per CDR3 protein. The top ten clones hold 29% of a sample with nearly 350,000 distinct CDR3 sequences, roughly 21% of them seen once. Specimen: peripheral blood mononuclear cells (PBMCs), collected when the disease was refractory, from a patient treated with antithyroid drugs. The source of these receptors is a female donor with Graves disease. The CDR3 runs from the conserved cysteine through the conserved F or W. The order of the fields is V gene, clone size, D gene, J gene, CDR3 DNA, CDR3 protein. The D gene is left open where the match is weak. A row's size may be missing; if present it is once, few, many or a size class.

V gene: TRBV27
clone size: many
D gene: NA
J gene: TRBJ2-7
CDR3 DNA: TGTGCCAGCAGAATAAGGCTCTCGGGCGAGCAGTACTTC
CDR3 protein: CASRIRLSGEQYF

V gene: TRBV29-1
clone size: NA
D gene: TRBD2
J gene: TRBJ2-2
CDR3 DNA: TGCAGCGTTCGCGGGGGGGCGGACACCGGGGAGCTGCTTTTT
CDR3 protein: CSVRGGADTGELLF

V gene: TRBV19
clone size: NA
D gene: NA
J gene: TRBJ1-5
CDR3 DNA: TGTGCCAGTAGTACTACCCTTAGCGAATATAGCAATCAGCCCCAGCATTTT
CDR3 protein: CASSTTLSEYSNQPQHF

V gene: TRBV2
clone size: many
D gene: NA
J gene: TRBJ1-5
CDR3 DNA: TGTGCCAGCAGTGGTATCGTGGGTTATCAGCCCCAGCATTTT
CDR3 protein: CASSGIVGYQPQHF

V gene: TRBV12-3/TRBV12-4
clone size: medium-sized
D gene: TRBD1
J gene: TRBJ1-2
CDR3 DNA: TGTGCCAGCAGTTTCGAAGACAGGGCACATGGCTACACCTTC
CDR3 protein: CASSFEDRAHGYTF

V gene: TRBV11-2
clone size: few
D gene: NA
J gene: TRBJ2-3
CDR3 DNA: TGTGCCAGCAGCTTTATAACGGGTGACCGCACAGATACGCAGTATTTT
CDR3 protein: CASSFITGDRTDTQYF

V gene: TRBV15
clone size: few
D gene: NA
J gene: TRBJ1-2
CDR3 DNA: TGTGCCACCAGCGGGGGTCGCAACTATGGCTACACCTTC
CDR3 protein: CATSGGRNYGYTF

V gene: TRBV24-1
clone size: many
D gene: TRBD1
J gene: TRBJ1-2
CDR3 DNA: TGTGCCACCAGTTCAGGGGGCCGAGGACCCTATGGCTACACCTTC
CDR3 protein: CATSSGGRGPYGYTF

V gene: TRBV6-5
clone size: NA
D gene: TRBD1
J gene: TRBJ2-5
CDR3 DNA: TGTGCCAGCAGTTACTTGAGACAGGGAGAGACCCAGTACTTC
CDR3 protein: CASSYLRQGETQYF

V gene: TRBV15
clone size: NA
D gene: NA
J gene: TRBJ1-3
CDR3 DNA: TGTGCCACCAGCAGGGGAACTGGAAACACCATATATTTT
CDR3 protein: CATSRGTGNTIYF

V gene: TRBV4-1
clone size: NA
D gene: TRBD1
J gene: TRBJ2-7
CDR3 DNA: TGCGCCAGCAGCCAAGATTTGACAGGGGTCTACGAGCAGTACTTC
CDR3 protein: CASSQDLTGVYEQYF

V gene: TRBV7-2
clone size: NA
D gene: NA
J gene: TRBJ2-4
CDR3 DNA: TGTGCCAGCAGCTTTCCGGGTTCCGGGGGCACGTTCTTC
CDR3 protein: CASSFPGSGGTFF

V gene: TRBV6-2/TRBV6-3
clone size: many
D gene: NA
J gene: TRBJ1-5
CDR3 DNA: TGTGCCAGCAGTTCCACGTTCAGCAATCAGCCCCAGCATTTT
CDR3 protein: CASSSTFSNQPQHF

V gene: TRBV28
clone size: many
D gene: TRBD1
J gene: TRBJ1-6
CDR3 DNA: TGTGCCAGCAGTTTCCCCCGGGACAGAGTAAATTCACCCCTCCACTTT
CDR3 protein: CASSFPRDRVNSPLHF

V gene: TRBV28
clone size: many
D gene: TRBD1
J gene: TRBJ1-3
CDR3 DNA: TGTGCCAGCAGCCCTGCGGGACAGATCTCTGGAAACACCATATATTTT
CDR3 protein: CASSPAGQISGNTIYF

V gene: TRBV30
clone size: many
D gene: NA
J gene: TRBJ1-2
CDR3 DNA: TGTGCCTGGAGTCGGGACAACTATGGCTACACCTTC
CDR3 protein: CAWSRDNYGYTF

V gene: TRBV7-8
clone size: NA
D gene: NA
J gene: TRBJ2-6
CDR3 DNA: TGTGCCAGCAGCCGTAACTCTGGGGCCAACGTCCTGACTTTC
CDR3 protein: CASSRNSGANVLTF